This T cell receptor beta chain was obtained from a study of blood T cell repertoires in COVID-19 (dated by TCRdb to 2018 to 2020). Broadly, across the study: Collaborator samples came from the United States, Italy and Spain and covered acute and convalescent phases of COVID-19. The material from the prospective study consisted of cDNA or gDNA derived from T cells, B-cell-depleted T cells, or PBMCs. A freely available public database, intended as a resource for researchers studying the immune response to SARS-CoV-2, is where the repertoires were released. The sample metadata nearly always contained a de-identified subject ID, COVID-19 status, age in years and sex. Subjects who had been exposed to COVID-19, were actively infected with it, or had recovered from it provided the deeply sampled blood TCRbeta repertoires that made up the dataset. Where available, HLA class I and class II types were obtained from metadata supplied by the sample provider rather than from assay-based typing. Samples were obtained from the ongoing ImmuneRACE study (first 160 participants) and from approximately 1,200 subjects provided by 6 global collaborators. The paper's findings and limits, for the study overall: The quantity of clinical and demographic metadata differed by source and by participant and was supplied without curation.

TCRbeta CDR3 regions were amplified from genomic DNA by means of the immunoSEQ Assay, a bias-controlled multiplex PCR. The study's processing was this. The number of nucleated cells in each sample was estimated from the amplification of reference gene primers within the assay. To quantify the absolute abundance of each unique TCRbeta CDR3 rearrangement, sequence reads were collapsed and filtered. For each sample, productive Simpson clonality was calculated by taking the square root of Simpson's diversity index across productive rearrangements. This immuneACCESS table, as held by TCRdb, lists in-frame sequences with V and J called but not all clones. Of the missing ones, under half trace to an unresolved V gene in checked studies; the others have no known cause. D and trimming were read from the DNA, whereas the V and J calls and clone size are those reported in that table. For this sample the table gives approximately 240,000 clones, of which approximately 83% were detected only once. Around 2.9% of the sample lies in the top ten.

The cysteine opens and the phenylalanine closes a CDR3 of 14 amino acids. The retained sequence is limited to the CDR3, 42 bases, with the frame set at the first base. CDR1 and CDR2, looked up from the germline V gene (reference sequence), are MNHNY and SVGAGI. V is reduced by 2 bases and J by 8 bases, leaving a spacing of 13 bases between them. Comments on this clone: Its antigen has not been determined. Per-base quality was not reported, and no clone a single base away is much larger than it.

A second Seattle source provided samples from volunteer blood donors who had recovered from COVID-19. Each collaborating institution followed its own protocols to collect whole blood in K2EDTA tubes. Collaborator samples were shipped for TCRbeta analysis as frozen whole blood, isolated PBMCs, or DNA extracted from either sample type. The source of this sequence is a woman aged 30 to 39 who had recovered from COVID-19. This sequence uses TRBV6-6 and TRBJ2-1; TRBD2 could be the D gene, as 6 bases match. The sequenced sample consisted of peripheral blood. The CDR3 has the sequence CASSYEGWRDEQFF. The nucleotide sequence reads TGTGCCAGCAGTTACGAGGGTTGGAGGGATGAGCAGTTCTTC.